This T cell receptor beta chain comes out of a study of T cells in Graves' hyperthyroidism and ophthalmopathy. Study-wide results and caveats: The model predicted ophthalmopathy a median around six months before onset. In simple terms, a model built on 13 V-J features told ophthalmopathy apart from stable hyperthyroidism.

Authors of the study amplified TCR beta CDR3 regions from RNA transcripts. The TCR CDR3 was amplified in a first-round RT-PCR using the HTBI primer set. Each CDR3 protein is one row after TCRdb ran MiXCR on the multiplex PCR reads. This sample has hundreds of thousands of distinct CDR3 sequences, with under 20% found just once. This clonotype was picked up many times. What it binds is not known. The V gene's germline CDR1 is MNHEY and CDR2 SMNVEV (reference sequence). CDR3 size: 13 residues. Trimming stripped 5 bases from V and 3 bases from J, with 10 bases between. Sequencing was done on a sample of blood. The sequence was obtained from a woman aged 45-65 years with Graves' hyperthyroidism that later progressed to Graves' ophthalmopathy. The chain recombines TRBV27 with TRBJ1-1, with a weak D call TRBD1 (5 bases). As DNA, the CDR3 is TGTGCCAGCAGTATTGGACAACACACTGAAGCTTTCTTT. Its protein is CASSIGQHTEAFF.